This TCR beta chain derives from a study of T-cell reconstitution after alpha-beta-depleted transplantation in children (dated by TCRdb to about 2016). Background for the entire study: Using TCR repertoire profiling, the study followed T-cell immune reconstitution in a quantitative way in children after TCRalphabeta/CD19-depleted allogeneic hematopoietic cell transplantation.

The research as a whole found: In some patients, high TCRbeta diversity at day 60 was attributed to recipient T cells and intrathymic progenitors that had survived conditioning. The apparently early recovery of alphabetaT-cell counts about two months after transplant reportedly depended on only several hundred rapidly expanded clones that came from non-depleted graft cells. Over the following months the frequencies of hyperexpanded clones went down, and after one year T-cell counts and TCRbeta diversity were mostly credited to newly produced T cells.

About this clonotype itself: Which antigen it targets is not known. Base qualities are not at hand, and no much larger clone is one base apart.

Receptor amplification or capture employed PCR. Sequencing instrument: Illumina HiSeq 2500. TCR library preparation used molecular barcoding, with unique molecular identifiers applied to normalize quantification of the TCRbeta repertoire. In-frame beta chains were kept once TCRdb had trimmed the public reads at Q25 with fastp and called clones with MiXCR. Identical CDR3 protein sequences are pooled into one entry, listed with their most common genes and DNA. The sample yields about a million distinct CDR3 sequences; around 30% were counted once. The leading ten clones occupy 25% to 35% of the sample. CDR1 and CDR2 were assigned from the germline V gene (reference sequence) as SEHNR and FQNEAQ. The CDR3 contains 14 residues, cysteine and phenylalanine counted. Left in the record is the CDR3 DNA by itself, 42 bases read in frame from the first base. Ends trimmed: V by 3 bases, J by 2 bases; bases unmatched to a gene: 3.

What this sample's treatment or condition label stands for: allogeneic hematopoietic cell transplantation with graft depleted of TCRalphabeta T cells and CD19 B cells. TCRalphabeta/CD19-depleted allogeneic hematopoietic cell grafts were given to the transplant recipients, all of whom were children. Rearrangement joined TRBV7-9 to TRBJ2-5; 7 junctional bases match TRBD1. Sample: PBMCs, mostly from graft donor cells, taken 360 days after TCRalphabeta/CD19-depleted stem cell transplant. This receptor was taken from a boy under two years old who had a stem cell transplant for SCID, so the T cells may come from the graft donor. The DNA sequence is as follows: TGTGCCAGCAGCTTCCGGGACAGTCAAGAGACCCAGTACTTC. This encodes CASSFRDSQETQYF.